The 13 T cell receptor beta chains below were found in one sample sequenced in a study of blood T cell repertoires in COVID-19. The protocol was immunoSEQ multiplex PCR, while the TCRdb copy is restricted to in-frame clones and leaves out a portion. The repertoire includes about 100,000 clones, around 90% of them detected once, and 4% to 5.5% sits in the top ten. Sequencing was done on a sample of peripheral blood. The receptors shown here come from a woman aged 50 to 60 with COVID-19, enrolled during active disease.

The chain has TRBV30 and TRBJ2-7; 7 bases are a match to TRBD2. V lost 0 bases and J lost 4; bases outside the gene matches: 12. Germline V gene lookup returns CDR1 GTSNPN and CDR2 SVGIG (reference sequence). The CDR3 is made up of 16 amino acids. The CDR3 bases are TGTGCCTGGAGTGTACGGGCGGTCGGGGGGTTTTACGAGCAGTACTTC. Translating gives CAWSVRAVGGFYEQYF.

This clone appeared once. The J gene is TRBJ2-7, the V gene TRBV11-2, with 8 bases aligning to TRBD2. CDR1 is SGHAT and CDR2 is FQNNGV in the germline V gene. This CDR3 region has 13 residues. The J segment lost 3 bases and the V segment lost 8 bases, leaving 6 bases of the junction unmatched. CDR3 region: CASARAGGYEQYF. The CDR3 coding sequence is TGTGCCAGCGCGAGGGCGGGGGGCTACGAGCAGTACTTC.

For the CDR3, the DNA is TGTGCCAGCAGCGGACGGACAGGTGGAAGCCACGAGCAGTACTTC. It yields the protein CASSGRTGGSHEQYF. V and J are TRBV9 and TRBJ2-7; 7 bases line up with TRBD1. Germline CDR1 is SGDLS and CDR2 is YYNGEE. V was pared by 3 bases and J by 5 bases, with 11 bases of the junction left unmatched. This CDR3 is 15 amino acids long.

The chain combines TRBV18 with TRBJ2-1, with TRBD1 as a possible D gene (6 bases). The germline V gene encodes CDR1 KGHSH and CDR2 LQKENI. The V and J ends lost 0 bases and 8 bases respectively, with 11 bases between them. CDR3 length equals 14 residues. The CDR3 reads CASSPPQGWDEQFF. For the CDR3, the DNA is TGTGCCAGCTCACCACCCCAGGGGTGGGATGAGCAGTTCTTC.

The chain is built from TRBV5-4 and TRBJ1-1; possibly TRBD1 for D (5 bases). Germline V lookup: CDR1 SGHNT, CDR2 YYREEE (reference sequence). CDR3 size: 15 residues. The V end was cut by 2 bases, the J end by 0 bases, with 11 bases between. The CDR3 nucleotides are TGTGCCAGCAGCTTAATAGGGGTTTTGAACACTGAAGCTTTCTTT. Translated, it gives CASSLIGVLNTEAFF.

This chain links TRBV28 with TRBJ1-6; D ambiguous. Germline CDR1 is MDHEN and CDR2 is SYDVKM. The CDR3 runs 12 residues. V lost 6 bases and J 9 bases, leaving 9 bases between the germline ends. The CDR3 loop is CASSSSGSPLHF. The DNA for the CDR3 is TGTGCCAGCAGCTCAAGCGGTTCACCCCTCCACTTT.

The V gene is TRBV12-5, the J gene TRBJ2-1; 10 bases line up with TRBD2. CDR3 size: 15 residues. Germline-derived CDR1 and CDR2 are LGHNT and FRNRAP. V gave up 3 bases and J gave up 7 bases; unmatched junction bases: 6. The CDR3 coding sequence is TGTGCTAGTGGTTTAGCGGGGGGGCCACGGAATGAGCAGTTCTTC. This translates into CASGLAGGPRNEQFF.

The chain carries TRBV7-6 and TRBJ2-3, with 11 bases identical to TRBD2. Germline V gives CDR1 SGHVS, CDR2 FNYEAQ. V shed 4 bases and J 4 bases; nucleotides not matched to a gene: 7. The CDR3 has 16 amino acids. CDR3 loop: CASSSHTSGGPDTQYF. CDR3 in DNA: TGTGCCAGCAGCTCCCACACTAGCGGGGGACCAGATACGCAGTATTTT. Supplemented by reference TRBV7-6 and TRBJ2-3, the full variable domain reads GAGVSQSPRYKVTKRGQDVALRCDPISGHVSLYWYRQALGQGPEFLTYFNYEAQQDKSGLPNDRFSAERPEGSISTLTIQRTEQRDSAMYRCASSSHTSGGPDTQYFGPGTRLTVL.

The rearrangement joins TRBV14 to TRBJ1-3; 7 nucleotides line up with TRBD1. The CDR3 covers 20 residues. With 3 bases clipped from V and 2 bases from J, the junction kept 19 bases outside the gene matches. Germline V gene data show CDR1 as SGHDN and CDR2 as FVKESK. CDR3 protein: CASSQARQGNRLGAGNTIYF. DNA for the CDR3: TGTGCCAGCAGCCAGGCACGACAGGGAAATCGTTTGGGGGCTGGAAACACCATATATTTT. Full variable domain (outside the CDR3, taken from reference TRBV14 and TRBJ1-3): EAGVTQFPSHSVIEKGQTVTLRCDPISGHDNLYWYRRVMGKEIKFLLHFVKESKQDESGMPNNRFLAERTGGTYSTLKVQPAELEDSGVYFCASSQARQGNRLGAGNTIYFGEGSWLTVV.

This clone appeared once. The genes are TRBV6-7 and TRBJ1-3, with TRBD1 as a possible D gene (6 bases). TRBV6-7 is an open reading frame whose function is uncertain. The V end was cut by 5 bases, the J end by 4 bases, with 18 bases between. The CDR3 is 16 amino acids. For the CDR3, the DNA is TGTGCCAGCAGTAAACGAGACAGGCCTTCCGGAAACACCATATATTTT. This gives the protein CASSKRDRPSGNTIYF.

The chain uses TRBV12-3 or TRBV12-4 and TRBJ2-1; D is unresolved. Between the trimmed V and J ends, which lost 3 bases and 10 bases, there was a span of 10 bases. The CDR3 consists of 12 residues. The CDR3 protein is CASSFRSREQFF. CDR3 sequence (DNA): TGTGCCAGCAGTTTCCGGTCGAGGGAGCAGTTCTTC.

V is TRBV5-5 and J is TRBJ1-3; 7 positions agree with TRBD1. From germline, CDR1 is SGHKS and CDR2 YYEKEE (reference sequence). The CDR3 sequence is 15 residues long. Germline trimming cut 1 base from V and 1 base from J; bases unmatched to any gene: 2. The CDR3 bases are TGTGCCAGCAGCTTGTCAGGGGGGTCTGGAAACACCATATATTTT. Translating gives CASSLSGGSGNTIYF.

The J gene is TRBJ1-6, the V gene TRBV11-3, with 7 bases identical to TRBD1. The CDR3 consists of 16 residues. Germline CDR1 SGHNT, CDR2 YENEEA. The V gene end was trimmed by 1 base and the J gene end by 4 bases; junction bases not matched to a gene: 4. CDR3 nucleotide sequence: TGTGCCAGCAGCTTAGGTGGCAGGGGGTATAATTCACCCCTCCACTTT. Translating gives CASSLGGRGYNSPLHF.